One and the same sample provided the 32 T cell receptor beta chains below, sequenced in a study of shared clonotypes between healthy human individuals. TCRdb's copy holds only in-frame clones and misses some; the assay was immunoSEQ multiplex PCR. The sample has some 1,100,000 clones; approximately 80% are singletons. Sequenced input: memory CD4+ T cells from PBMCs. Indicated subset: CD45RA-negative fraction. The receptors come from a man aged 18 to 29 in good health. Some clones in this sample may be carry-over from other donors' samples.

The chain has TRBV11-1 and TRBJ2-2, with 10 positions matching TRBD2. The CDR3 is 15 amino acids. Germline CDR1 SGHAT, CDR2 FQDESV (reference sequence). With 5 bases clipped from V and 6 bases from J, the junction kept 6 bases outside the gene matches. The CDR3 DNA sequence: TGTGCCAGCAGCACTCTCGGACTAGCGGCCGGGGAGCTGTTTTTT. Residues: CASSTLGLAAGELFF.

This clone was counted a few times. V and J are TRBV28 and TRBJ1-3; D remains unclear. This CDR3 is built from 17 residues. V was cut by 2 bases and J by 0 bases, with 14 bases left in between. CDR1 and CDR2 from the germline V gene are MDHEN and SYDVKM. CDR3 sequence (DNA): TGTGCCAGCAGTTTAATAACGGGCTTTTACTCTGGAAACACCATATATTTT. This gives the protein CASSLITGFYSGNTIYF.

The chain combines TRBV21-1 with TRBJ2-7. TRBV21-1 is designated a pseudogene. The CDR3 covers 15 residues. CDR3 loop: CASSKQAGTAYEQYF. The DNA of the CDR3 is TGTGCCAGCAGCAAACAAGCCGGGACCGCCTACGAGCAGTACTTC.

The rearrangement uses TRBV15 and TRBJ2-3; D tentatively reads TRBD1 or TRBD2 (5 bases each). This CDR3 has 16 residues. CDR1 and CDR2 (germline): LNHNV, YYDKDF (reference sequence). Trimming stripped 0 bases from V and 3 bases from J, with 13 bases between. The CDR3 here is CATSRDWTPGTDTQYF. CDR3 bases: TGTGCCACCAGCAGAGATTGGACACCGGGGACAGATACGCAGTATTTT.

J is TRBJ2-1 and V is TRBV9; the match to TRBD2 covers 8 bases. Losses at the gene ends were 3 bases for V and 3 bases for J; bases not matched to a gene: 5. This CDR3 has 15 residues. Germline loops: CDR1 SGDLS, CDR2 YYNGEE. CDR3 amino acids: CASSELAGFYNEQFF. The CDR3 bases are TGTGCCAGCAGCGAGCTAGCGGGTTTCTACAATGAGCAGTTCTTC.

In DNA, the CDR3 is TGTGCCAGCAGCTCTACCGGGGGCGGAGGCCCCTATAGCAATCAGCCCCAGCATTTT. Its translation: CASSSTGGGGPYSNQPQHF. V and J are TRBV7-9 and TRBJ1-5, with TRBD1 as a possible D gene (6 bases). CDR3 length equals 19 residues. Trimming stripped 4 bases from V and 0 bases from J, with 22 bases between. Germline V gene lookup returns CDR1 SEHNR and CDR2 FQNEAQ (reference sequence).

The CDR3 protein is CASDKRTGSNYGYTF. CDR3 sequence (DNA): TGTGCCAGCGACAAGAGGACAGGGTCTAACTATGGCTACACCTTC. J is TRBJ1-2 and V is TRBV6-6; the match to TRBD1 covers 8 bases. J gave up 0 bases and V 8 bases, and 8 bases lay outside the gene matches. The germline gives CDR1 MNHNY, CDR2 SVGAGI (reference sequence). The CDR3 is 15 residues long.

The chain uses TRBV29-1 and TRBJ1-2; D unclear. V lost 4 bases, J lost 3 bases, and 21 bases lay in between. Germline V gene sequence: CDR1 SQVTM, CDR2 ANQGSEA. The CDR3 covers 16 residues. CDR3 bases: TGCAGCGTTGGTAAGAGGCCCTCCGTTTATGACTATGGCTACACCTTC. It is translated as CSVGKRPSVYDYGYTF.

The rearrangement uses TRBV5-8 and TRBJ2-5; no clear D gene. The CDR3 contains 15 residues. Germline V CDR1 and CDR2: SGHTS, YDEGEE. V lost 3 bases to trimming and J lost 3 bases, with 15 bases between them. The CDR3 loop is CASSSVPDGKETQYF. The CDR3 DNA reads as TGTGCCAGCAGCTCCGTCCCCGACGGTAAAGAGACCCAGTACTTC. The whole variable domain, filled in from reference TRBV5-8 and TRBJ2-5, reads EAGVTQSPTHLIKTRGQQATLRCSPISGHTSVYWYQQALGLGLQFLLWYDEGEERNRGNFPPRFSGRQFPNYSSELNVNALELEDSALYLCASSSVPDGKETQYFGPGTRLLVL.

In its sample, this clone was seen once. The chain uses TRBV28 and TRBJ1-1, with a weak D call TRBD1 (6 bases). Germline V gene lookup returns CDR1 MDHEN and CDR2 SYDVKM. V was shortened by 3 bases and J by 3 bases, with 14 bases between the two germline ends. CDR3 length: 15 amino acids. DNA for the CDR3: TGTGCCAGCAGTTTCCTAAGAGCAGGGGACACTGAAGCTTTCTTT. Protein product: CASSFLRAGDTEAFF.

The J gene is TRBJ2-5, the V gene TRBV4-1; D is possibly TRBD1 (5 bases). The CDR3 consists of 12 residues. The germline V gene encodes CDR1 MGHRA and CDR2 YSYEKL. Trimming removed 8 bases from V and 5 bases from J, with 12 bases in between. Here the CDR3 DNA reads TGCGCCAGCGGGGCCAATCGGGAGACCCAGTACTTC. Its translation: CASGANRETQYF.

J is TRBJ2-7 and V is TRBV30; TRBD2 aligns across 15 bases. The V and J ends lost 4 bases and 8 bases, in that order; junction bases with no gene match: 6. Germline assignment: CDR1 GTSNPN and CDR2 SVGIG (reference sequence). There are 14 residues in the CDR3. As DNA, the CDR3 is TGTGCCTGGACTGGACTAGCGGGAGGGGCAAAGCAGTACTTC. Its protein is CAWTGLAGGAKQYF.

V and J are TRBV28 and TRBJ2-1; 7 positions agree with TRBD2. Per germline, CDR1 MDHEN and CDR2 SYDVKM. J lost 8 bases, V lost 4 bases, and 8 bases had no gene match. This CDR3 spans 14 amino acids. The CDR3 DNA is TGTGCCAGCAGTTCGACTAGCCTGGTCGATGAGCAGTTCTTC. It codes for CASSSTSLVDEQFF.

This chain links TRBV14 with TRBJ1-5; TRBD1 might be the D (5 bases). CDR1 is SGHDN, CDR2 FVKESK, per germline. The length of the CDR3 is 13 residues. V was clipped by 1 base and J by 6 bases, with 7 bases between them. Here the CDR3 reads CASSQGRGQPQHF. In DNA form, the CDR3 reads TGTGCCAGCAGCCAAGGGAGGGGTCAGCCCCAGCATTTT.

This clone was detected only a few times. V and J are TRBV27 and TRBJ2-7; TRBD2 aligns across 11 bases. V trimming: 4 bases; J trimming: 3 bases; junction bases outside the gene matches: 5. CDR1 and CDR2 from the germline V gene are MNHEY and SMNVEV (reference sequence). The CDR3 contains 15 residues. The chain's CDR3 is CASSSSGRIDYEQYF. The CDR3 DNA is TGTGCCAGCAGTTCTAGCGGGAGGATCGACTACGAGCAGTACTTC.

This sequence joins TRBV15 and TRBJ2-7; possible D gene TRBD1, 6 bases. Trimming shortened V by 5 bases and J by 3 bases, and 8 bases separated the two germline ends. The germline gives CDR1 LNHNV, CDR2 YYDKDF (reference sequence). The CDR3 sequence is 12 residues long. The CDR3 protein is CATSLRGYEQYF. The DNA of the CDR3 is TGTGCCACCAGCCTCAGGGGCTACGAGCAGTACTTC.

CDR3 region: CATRPAETFSGDYGYTF. In DNA, the CDR3 is TGTGCCACTCGCCCAGCGGAGACTTTCTCTGGGGACTATGGCTACACCTTC. The V gene is TRBV28, the J gene TRBJ1-2, with D uncertain. This CDR3 has 17 amino acids. Trimming left V 10 bases short and J 3 bases short, with 27 bases between. Germline V gene lookup returns CDR1 MDHEN and CDR2 SYDVKM.

On this clone itself: The same CDR3 arises from other DNA sequences in this sample as well. The J gene is TRBJ2-1, the V gene TRBV19; D not certain. CDR3 length equals 11 residues. Trimming removed 2 bases from V and 8 bases from J, with 4 bases in between. Looked up from germline, CDR1 is LNHDA and CDR2 is SQIVND (reference sequence). The CDR3 loop reads CASSIRDEQFF. Here the CDR3 DNA reads TGTGCCAGTAGTATACGGGATGAGCAGTTCTTC.

The chain recombines TRBV7-8 with TRBJ1-2, with unresolved D. The CDR3 extends over 12 amino acids. Germline CDR1 and CDR2: SGHVS and FQNEAQ. Trimming took 4 bases from V and 0 from J, leaving 3 bases between them. As DNA, the CDR3 is TGTGCCAGCAGCTCTACTAACTATGGCTACACCTTC. Amino acid sequence: CASSSTNYGYTF.

CDR3 sequence (DNA): TGTGCCAGCAGCCGGGCCCATAGGGCCGGTGAAAAACTGTTTTTT. Translating gives CASSRAHRAGEKLFF. The V gene is TRBV14, the J gene TRBJ1-4; D unclear. The CDR3 totals 15 residues. Trimming pared 4 bases from V and 7 bases from J, leaving 16 bases between. CDR1 and CDR2 (germline): SGHDN, FVKESK.

The CDR3 loop reads CASSPRTGWIPDTQYF. Written as DNA, the CDR3 is TGTGCCAGCAGTCCCCGGACAGGGTGGATCCCAGATACGCAGTATTTT. This chain uses TRBV27 with TRBJ2-3; 8 nucleotides match TRBD1. With 5 bases clipped from V and 4 bases from J, the junction kept 11 bases outside the gene matches. This CDR3 has 16 residues. Germline CDR1 and CDR2: MNHEY and SMNVEV (reference sequence).

This chain joins TRBV28 and TRBJ1-1; possibly TRBD1 for D (6 bases). V was trimmed by 10 bases and J by 11 bases, leaving 20 bases between them. The CDR3 has 12 residues. Germline V gives CDR1 MDHEN, CDR2 SYDVKM. The CDR3 DNA follows: TGTGCCATTAAACAGGGTTTGCGTGAGGCTTTCTTT. Translation: CAIKQGLREAFF.

The rearrangement links TRBV6-5 to TRBJ1-3; 7 bases match TRBD1. V was pared by 4 bases and J by 2 bases, with 5 bases of the junction left unmatched. This CDR3 is built from 15 residues. Germline assignment: CDR1 MNHEY and CDR2 SVGAGI. The DNA for the CDR3 is TGTGCCAGCAGTTGGGGCAGGGGGACTGGAAACACCATATATTTT. It encodes CASSWGRGTGNTIYF.

In the case of this clone: Other DNA variants within this sample encode the same CDR3. V and J are TRBV18 and TRBJ2-7; 10 bases fit TRBD2. Trimming at V came to 3 bases and at J to 6 bases, leaving 5 bases not matched to a gene. This CDR3 has 14 amino acids. Germline V CDR1 and CDR2: KGHSH, LQKENI. The CDR3 sequence is CASSPPGLAVEQYF. The CDR3 DNA is TGTGCCAGCTCACCTCCCGGACTAGCGGTCGAGCAGTACTTC.

The genes are TRBV28 and TRBJ1-5; TRBD1 aligns across 7 bases. Germline V CDR1 and CDR2: MDHEN, SYDVKM. The CDR3 extends over 16 amino acids. V was pared by 7 bases and J by 0 bases, with 9 bases of the junction left unmatched. The CDR3 is CASTEGQSPSNQPQHF. The CDR3 nucleotides read TGTGCCAGCACCGAGGGACAGTCTCCTAGCAATCAGCCCCAGCATTTT. Full variable domain (remainder filled in from reference TRBV28 and TRBJ1-5): DVKVTQSSRYLVKRTGEKVFLECVQDMDHENMFWYRQDPGLGLRLIYFSYDVKMKEKGDIPEGYSVSREKKERFSLILESASTNQTSMYLCASTEGQSPSNQPQHFGDGTRLSIL.

The genes are TRBV28 and TRBJ2-7, with 11 bases lining up with TRBD2. This CDR3 has 15 residues. The germline CDR1 and CDR2 sequences are MDHEN and SYDVKM. J was trimmed by 11 bases and V by 6 bases; bases with no gene match: 15. The CDR3, as DNA: TGTGCCAGCAGCCCCGAGGGTAGCGGGAGGGCTTCCAAGTACTTC. Its protein product is CASSPEGSGRASKYF.

In its sample, this clone was seen a few times. This chain uses TRBV28 with TRBJ1-2; 7 positions match TRBD1. CDR1 and CDR2 (germline): MDHEN, SYDVKM. The CDR3 is 14 amino acids. V shed 7 bases and J 0 bases; nucleotides not matched to a gene: 5. In DNA form, the CDR3 reads TGTGCCAGCAAATTCGGGACAGCTAACTATGGCTACACCTTC. This gives the protein CASKFGTANYGYTF.

This clone was found once. J is TRBJ2-2 and V is TRBV19; D may match TRBD1 or TRBD2 (5 bases each). V lost 2 bases to trimming and J lost 2 bases, with 9 bases between them. The CDR3 runs to 15 residues. CDR1 and CDR2 (germline): LNHDA, SQIVND (reference sequence). This CDR3 is CASSIWGSNTGELFF. For the CDR3, the DNA is TGTGCCAGTAGTATATGGGGGAGTAACACCGGGGAGCTGTTTTTT. The complete variable domain, with remaining parts taken from reference TRBV19 and TRBJ2-2, reads DGGITQSPKYLFRKEGQNVTLSCEQNLNHDAMYWYRQDPGQGLRLIYYSQIVNDFQKGDIAEGYSVSREKKESFPLTVTSAQKNPTAFYLCASSIWGSNTGELFFGEGSRLTVL.

This clone was counted once. The chain employs TRBV28 and TRBJ2-3; D might be TRBD2 (6 bases). V shed 7 bases and J shed 4 bases, with 9 bases lying between them. Germline CDR1 is MDHEN and CDR2 is SYDVKM. This CDR3 spans 12 amino acids. In nucleotides, the CDR3 is TGTGCCAGCATGGAGGGAGCAGATACGCAGTATTTT. Amino acids: CASMEGADTQYF. Using reference TRBV28 and TRBJ2-3 for the parts outside the CDR3, the full variable domain is DVKVTQSSRYLVKRTGEKVFLECVQDMDHENMFWYRQDPGLGLRLIYFSYDVKMKEKGDIPEGYSVSREKKERFSLILESASTNQTSMYLCASMEGADTQYFGPGTRLTVL.

The rearrangement links TRBV2 to TRBJ2-6, with D uncertain. The CDR3 runs 14 residues. Germline V gene data show CDR1 as SNHLY and CDR2 as FYNNEI. Trimming left V 8 bases short and J 4 bases short, with 12 bases between. The CDR3 nucleotides are TGTGCCAGCGACTCCCGTACGGGGGCCAACGTCCTGACTTTC. It encodes CASDSRTGANVLTF.

The V gene is TRBV7-9, the J gene TRBJ1-4; TRBD1 might be the D (6 bases). The CDR3 length is 13 residues. Germline values: CDR1 SEHNR, CDR2 FQNEAQ (reference sequence). Trimming took off 10 bases at V and 3 bases at J, with 12 bases between the two ends. The CDR3 bases are TGTGCCATCCGCAGGGGTTCTAATGAAAAACTGTTTTTT. Encoded protein: CAIRRGSNEKLFF.

V gene TRBV10-3 combines with J gene TRBJ1-2; 7 nucleotides match TRBD1. This CDR3 spans 16 amino acids. CDR1 ENHRY and CDR2 SYGVKD come from the germline V gene. Germline trimming cut 0 bases from V and 5 bases from J; bases unmatched to any gene: 9. The CDR3 is CAISESSFPDRYGYTF. The CDR3 DNA is TGTGCCATCAGTGAGTCGAGTTTCCCGGACAGGTATGGCTACACCTTC.